This is a list of T cell receptor beta chains from one sample in a study of blood T cells in healthy people across ages. TCRdb processed the 5' RACE reads anew with MiXCR; each CDR3 protein has one entry. The repertoire holds 1.5 million to 2 million distinct CDR3 sequences, with more than 35% as singletons. The sequencing sample was made of blood. All receptors come from a human donor in good health. Both conserved end residues are part of each CDR3. The D gene is left open where the match is weak. Size is omitted from some rows. Given values are once, few, many or a class for expanded clones.

TGCGCCAGCAGCTCAGACTCCTGGGACGAGCAGTACTTC,CASSSDSWDEQYF,TRBJ2-7,.,.,TRBV5-1
TGTGCCAGCAGCCCCCTAACCGGGACAGGGAGAGAGACCCAGTACTTC,CASSPLTGTGRETQYF,TRBJ2-5,.,TRBD1,TRBV12-3/TRBV12-4
TGCAGTGTTAACCCCAGACAGGGGAGGGCTGAAGCTTTCTTT,CSVNPRQGRAEAFF,TRBJ1-1,.,TRBD1,TRBV20-1
TGTGCCAGCAGTTACGGGGTTAGCACAGATACGCAGTATTTT,CASSYGVSTDTQYF,TRBJ2-3,many,.,TRBV6-5
TGTGCCAGCAGCCTCGGGACAGGGGCTTCTGGGGCCAACATCCTGACTTTC,CASSLGTGASGANILTF,TRBJ2-6,.,TRBD1,TRBV6-1
TGTGCCAGCAGCCACCTCAGGCCCACTAGCGGGGACTACAGTGAGCAGTTCTTC,CASSHLRPTSGDYSEQFF,TRBJ2-1,.,TRBD2,TRBV3-1
TGCAGTGCTAGATTGTGGCAGGCCCTCGACTATGGCTACACCTTC,CSARLWQALDYGYTF,TRBJ1-2,.,.,TRBV20-1
TGTGCCATCAGCGAACTAGCGGGGGGCTACAATGAGCAGTTCTTC,CAISELAGGYNEQFF,TRBJ2-1,.,TRBD2,TRBV10-3
TGTGCCAGCAGGGGCAGGGGCGGGGGTAGCACAGATACGCAGTATTTT,CASRGRGGGSTDTQYF,TRBJ2-3,.,.,TRBV28
TGCAGCGTTGTTTTATCTGGTGGAGACACTGAAGCTTTCTTT,CSVVLSGGDTEAFF,TRBJ1-1,.,.,TRBV29-1
TGTGCCAGCAGTTCCCTCCCGGGAACGCTTGGAGAGACCCAGTACTTC,CASSSLPGTLGETQYF,TRBJ2-5,few,.,TRBV12-3/TRBV12-4
TGTGCCAGCAGCTTGACGGGTCGCGAAGGGTCGTTTTTT,CASSLTGREGSFF,TRBJ1-4,.,.,TRBV5-6
TGTGCCAGCGGGGACAGTCATTATAGCAATCAGCCCCAGCATTTT,CASGDSHYSNQPQHF,TRBJ1-5,.,TRBD1,TRBV28
TGTGCCAGCAGTGAAGTTTATAAGGGGGACACTGAAGCTTTCTTT,CASSEVYKGDTEAFF,TRBJ1-1,.,.,TRBV6-1
TGTGCCAGCAGCCCGGGACACCCCTCGGATACGCAGTATTTT,CASSPGHPSDTQYF,TRBJ2-3,.,.,TRBV7-2
TGCGCCAGCAGCTTGGAAGCGGGGGGGATGAGGCAAGAGACCCAGTACTTC,CASSLEAGGMRQETQYF,TRBJ2-5,.,TRBD2,TRBV5-1
TGTGCCAGCAGGAGGACAGGGGGCATAGAGCCCCAGCATTTT,CASRRTGGIEPQHF,TRBJ1-5,.,TRBD1,TRBV6-2/TRBV6-3
TGTGCCAGCAGCCGACGGACTAGCGGGGTGAAAGAGACCCAGTACTTC,CASSRRTSGVKETQYF,TRBJ2-5,.,TRBD2,TRBV3-1
TGTGCCAGCAGCCGCCATGCCGGGGAGACCCAGTACTTC,CASSRHAGETQYF,TRBJ2-5,.,.,TRBV7-3
TGTGCCAGCAGCCTTGGGGACCGACCAAGCACAGATACGCAGTATTTT,CASSLGDRPSTDTQYF,TRBJ2-3,.,.,TRBV4-2
TGTGCCAGCAGCTTAGGCCTAGCCCTAGATACGCAGTATTTT,CASSLGLALDTQYF,TRBJ2-3,.,.,TRBV7-2
TGTGCCAGCAGCCCCCCCGGCCTTAGTATCTATGGCTACACCTTC,CASSPPGLSIYGYTF,TRBJ1-2,.,.,TRBV4-2
TGTGCCATCAGTGAGGCGGGAAGGGAACAGACCCAGTACTTC,CAISEAGREQTQYF,TRBJ2-5,many,.,TRBV10-3
TGTGCCAGCAGCTTCAACAGGATAGCCAAAAACATTCAGTACTTC,CASSFNRIAKNIQYF,TRBJ2-4,.,.,TRBV7-2
TGCGCCGGCAGCCAAGATCGGTTCCGAGAGACCCAGTACTTC,CAGSQDRFRETQYF,TRBJ2-5,.,.,TRBV4-3
TGCAGTGCTAGAACTTTGGCTCTCGTTACAGATACGCAGTATTTT,CSARTLALVTDTQYF,TRBJ2-3,.,.,TRBV20-1
TGTGCCAGCTTCGGACTAGCGGGGGATAATGGGCAGTTCTTC,CASFGLAGDNGQFF,TRBJ2-1,.,TRBD2,TRBV6-2/TRBV6-3
TGCGCCAGCAGCTTGACTAGCGACGGATACAATGAGCAGTTCTTC,CASSLTSDGYNEQFF,TRBJ2-1,.,TRBD2,TRBV5-1
TGTGCCAGCAGTTCCGACGGAAACACCATATATTTT,CASSSDGNTIYF,TRBJ1-3,.,.,TRBV6-5
TGTGCCAGCAGCTCCAACAGGGAGAGCACAGATACGCAGTATTTT,CASSSNRESTDTQYF,TRBJ2-3,.,.,TRBV7-9
TGTGCCAGCAGCTCTACAGGATTCGGCTACACCTTC,CASSSTGFGYTF,TRBJ1-2,few,.,TRBV5-6
TGTGCCAGCAGTTACCGGGACAGCCTACCGGGCACTGAAGCTTTCTTT,CASSYRDSLPGTEAFF,TRBJ1-1,.,TRBD1,TRBV6-5
TGCAGCGCTGAGGGGGGCCCCCCCTCCTACGAGCAGTACTTC,CSAEGGPPSYEQYF,TRBJ2-7,few,.,TRBV29-1
TGTGCCAGCAGTGAACACGGGGGACTGTACAATGAGCAGTTCTTC,CASSEHGGLYNEQFF,TRBJ2-1,few,.,TRBV6-1
TGTGCCAGCAGTTACTCGGCGGGGTTTCCCTACAATGAGCAGTTCTTC,CASSYSAGFPYNEQFF,TRBJ2-1,few,.,TRBV6-2/TRBV6-3
TGTGCCAGCAGATGGGGCTCCCTCTACAATGAGCAGTACTTC,CASRWGSLYNEQYF,TRBJ2-5,.,.,TRBV6-2/TRBV6-3
TGTGCCATCAGCCCGGGACAGACGGAGCGTTCACCCCTCCACTTT,CAISPGQTERSPLHF,TRBJ1-6,few,TRBD1,TRBV10-3
TGTGCCAGCAGGACAGGGTCCGGTTCACCCCTCCACTTT,CASRTGSGSPLHF,TRBJ1-6,.,TRBD1,TRBV2
TGTGCCTGGATTCGGGGGGCGGTCTACAATGAGCAGTTCTTC,CAWIRGAVYNEQFF,TRBJ2-1,.,.,TRBV30
TGCAGCGTTCACGAGGGGAGCGATACGCAGTATTTT,CSVHEGSDTQYF,TRBJ2-3,many,.,TRBV29-1